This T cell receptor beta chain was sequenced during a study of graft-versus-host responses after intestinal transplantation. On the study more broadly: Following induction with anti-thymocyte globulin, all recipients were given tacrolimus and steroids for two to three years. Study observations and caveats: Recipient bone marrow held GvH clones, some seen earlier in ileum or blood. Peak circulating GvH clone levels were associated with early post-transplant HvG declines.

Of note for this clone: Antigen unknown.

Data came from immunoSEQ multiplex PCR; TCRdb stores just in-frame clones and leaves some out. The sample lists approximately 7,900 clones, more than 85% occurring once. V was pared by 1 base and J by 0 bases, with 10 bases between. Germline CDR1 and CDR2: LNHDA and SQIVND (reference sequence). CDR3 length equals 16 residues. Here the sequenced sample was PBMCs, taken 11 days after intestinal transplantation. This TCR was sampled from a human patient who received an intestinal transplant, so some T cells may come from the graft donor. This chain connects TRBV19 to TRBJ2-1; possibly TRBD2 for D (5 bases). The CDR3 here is CASSIALGSSYNEQFF. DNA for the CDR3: TGTGCCAGTAGTATAGCCCTGGGGAGCTCCTACAATGAGCAGTTCTTC.